Below are 19 T cell receptor beta chains sequenced from a single sample in a study of T cell repertoires in cytomegalovirus infection. MiXCR, applied by TCRdb to the reads, yields one record per CDR3 protein. The sample shows approximately 500,000 distinct CDR3 sequences, roughly 29% of them seen only once. Sequenced: PBMCs. These receptors all come from a human donor in good health (CMV status not recorded). Some clones in this sample may be carry-over from other donors' samples.

This clonotype appeared a few times. The chain is built from TRBV7-6 and TRBJ2-5; D ambiguous. Deletions cut 3 bases from V and 0 bases from J, with 14 bases between. Germline V gene lookup returns CDR1 SGHVS and CDR2 FNYEAQ. The CDR3 loop spans 16 amino acids. CDR3 DNA sequence: TGTGCCAGCAGCTTGTGGGTTACCGACAACCAAGAGACCCAGTACTTC. Translation: CASSLWVTDNQETQYF.

The V and J genes are TRBV4-1 and TRBJ1-2; D not resolved. V was pared by 6 bases and J by 2 bases, with 19 bases between. This CDR3 has 16 residues. Germline V gene lookup returns CDR1 MGHRA and CDR2 YSYEKL. CDR3 DNA sequence: TGCGCCAGCAGACCGCACCCTCCTCCTAGGAACTATGGCTACACCTTC. This sequence encodes CASRPHPPPRNYGYTF.

CDR3 protein: CASSGDFPAPFF. In DNA form, the CDR3 reads TGTGCCAGCAGCGGCGACTTCCCCGCGCCCTTCTTC. The rearrangement uses TRBV9 and TRBJ2-1, with D uncertain. Germline V gene sequence: CDR1 SGDLS, CDR2 YYNGEE. This CDR3 comprises 12 residues. Deletions cut 3 bases from V and 16 bases from J, with 17 bases between.

The CDR3 loop is CASKLQGAKTDTQYF. The CDR3 DNA is TGTGCCAGCAAACTTCAGGGGGCGAAGACAGATACGCAGTATTTT. V gene TRBV28 combines with J gene TRBJ2-3; 8 bases are a match to TRBD1. CDR1 and CDR2 (germline): MDHEN, SYDVKM. CDR3 length: 15 residues. The J segment lost 3 bases and the V segment lost 7 bases, leaving 9 bases of the junction unmatched.

In its sample, this clonotype was seen a few times. This chain uses TRBV11-2 with TRBJ1-1; possibly TRBD1 for D (5 bases). The V and J ends lost 6 bases and 5 bases respectively, with 16 bases between them. CDR3 length: 14 amino acids. Germline lookup yields CDR1 SGHAT and CDR2 FQNNGV. CDR3 residues: CASRPVGVLTEAFF. The CDR3 region has the DNA TGTGCCAGCAGGCCGGTGGGGGTTCTTACTGAAGCTTTCTTT.

The chain has TRBV6-4 and TRBJ1-3; D ambiguous. Germline-derived CDR1 and CDR2 are MRHNA and SNTAGT. Trimming left V 5 bases short and J 4 bases short, with 9 bases between. The CDR3 covers 13 residues. As DNA, the CDR3 is TGTGCCAGCAGTTCGGGAGAAGGAAACACCATATATTTT. Its translation: CASSSGEGNTIYF.

This clonotype was found a few times. V usage is TRBV4-2 and J usage is TRBJ2-1, with 10 bases aligning to TRBD2. The trim removed 2 bases at V and 4 bases at J, leaving 14 bases unmatched. The germline CDR1 and CDR2 sequences are LGHNA and YNFKEQ. This CDR3 is 19 amino acids long. The CDR3 reads CASSQRQGTGTSVYNEQFF. The CDR3 DNA reads as TGTGCCAGCAGCCAAAGACAGGGGACTGGGACTAGCGTTTACAATGAGCAGTTCTTC.

The sample holds many counts of this clonotype. The rearrangement joins TRBV7-2 to TRBJ2-7; TRBD2 is a possible D gene (5 bases). Per germline, CDR1 SGHTA and CDR2 FQGNSA. The CDR3 runs to 14 residues. V shed 5 bases and J shed 2 bases, with 13 bases lying between them. CDR3 nucleotides: TGTGCCAGCAGCCGCACGACTACCACCTACGAGCAGTACTTC. It translates to CASSRTTTTYEQYF.

This clonotype was seen repeatedly, ten times or more. V gene TRBV7-2 combines with J gene TRBJ2-1; the D gene is possibly TRBD2 (5 bases). In germline, CDR1 is SGHTA, CDR2 FQGNSA. This CDR3 is 18 amino acids long. V was pared by 1 base and J by 7 bases, with 23 bases between. For the CDR3, the DNA is TGTGCCAGCAGCTTAGGTCGGGCGCGGGCCGGGCCGGGGAATGAGCAGTTCTTC. Its translation is CASSLGRARAGPGNEQFF. Based on the CDR3 plus reference TRBV7-2 and TRBJ2-1, the full variable domain is GAGVSQSPSNKVTEKGKDVELRCDPISGHTALYWYRQSLGQGLEFLIYFQGNSAPDKSGLPSDRFSAERTGGSVSTLTIQRTQQEDSAVYLCASSLGRARAGPGNEQFFGPGTRLTVL.

The chain employs TRBV20-1 and TRBJ1-5, with D possibly TRBD1 on 6 matching bases. Germline CDR1 and CDR2: DFQATT and SNEGSKA (reference sequence). This CDR3 spans 23 amino acids. With 0 bases removed from V and 0 bases from J, the gap between germline ends came to 33 bases. The CDR3 region has the DNA TGCAGTGCTAGAGATCTCTATTCTGGGGCCGGGGGGCTTACTGATTATAGCAATCAGCCCCAGCATTTT. Translation gives CSARDLYSGAGGLTDYSNQPQHF.

The chain carries TRBV7-9 and TRBJ2-7, with TRBD1 identical over 8 bases. CDR3 size: 13 residues. CDR1 and CDR2 from the germline V gene are SEHNR and FQNEAQ (reference sequence). The CDR3 coding sequence is TGTGCCAGCAGCTTAGTAGGGACAGGCGAGCCGTACGTC. Amino acids: CASSLVGTGEPYV.

V and J are TRBV6-5 and TRBJ2-3; TRBD2 aligns across 8 bases. The V and J ends lost 11 bases and 6 bases, in that order; junction bases with no gene match: 10. The CDR3 is 13 amino acids. CDR1 and CDR2 (germline): MNHEY, SVGAGI. CDR3 region: CAPPGRAGDTQYF. The CDR3 coding sequence is TGTGCCCCACCCGGGAGGGCCGGTGATACGCAGTATTTT.

This chain joins TRBV30 and TRBJ2-1; 8 nucleotides line up with TRBD2. The CDR3 has 14 amino acids. Germline CDR1 and CDR2: GTSNPN and SVGIG (reference sequence). The V gene end was trimmed by 6 bases and the J gene end by 7 bases; junction bases not matched to a gene: 11. As DNA, the CDR3 is TGTGCCTGCCCCGGGCGGGGGGAGTCTAATGAGCAGTTCTTC. Its protein is CACPGRGESNEQFF.

The gene calls are TRBV11-2 and TRBJ2-7; D gene unclear. The ends were cut back, 3 bases at V and 7 bases at J, with 13 bases in the middle. CDR1 is SGHAT, CDR2 FQNNGV, per germline. This CDR3 has 13 amino acids. The CDR3 nucleotides read TGTGCCAGCAGCTTTGGGCATTCTGGGGAGCAGTACGTC. It encodes CASSFGHSGEQYV.

The genes are TRBV12-3 or TRBV12-4 and TRBJ1-1; D unresolved. Trimming stripped 3 bases from V and 1 base from J, with 12 bases between. The CDR3 is 15 amino acids. CDR3 sequence: CASSFQTRGNTEAFF. Here the CDR3 DNA reads TGTGCCAGCAGTTTTCAAACTCGTGGGAACACTGAAGCTTTCTTT.

This sequence joins TRBV14 and TRBJ2-5, with D unresolved. Looked up from germline, CDR1 is SGHDN and CDR2 is FVKESK. The CDR3 covers 12 residues. V was trimmed by 5 bases and J by 7 bases, leaving 11 bases between them. CDR3 residues: CASSGMSGTQYF. The CDR3 DNA sequence: TGTGCCAGCAGCGGGATGTCAGGGACCCAGTACTTC.

The chain recombines TRBV5-1 with TRBJ2-2; D is perhaps TRBD2 (6 bases). Trimming cost V 6 bases and J 4 bases, with 7 bases left between them. From germline, CDR1 is SGHRS and CDR2 YFSETQ. The CDR3 has 12 residues. The CDR3 DNA follows: TGCGCCAGCATGGGAGGCACCGGGGAGCTGTTTTTT. Amino acid sequence: CASMGGTGELFF.

The chain couples TRBV2 to TRBJ2-7; 8 bases align to TRBD2. CDR3 size: 15 residues. With V trimmed by 6 bases and J by 0 bases, 7 bases remained unmatched. Looked up from germline, CDR1 is SNHLY and CDR2 is FYNNEI. CDR3 region: CASRGGRLNSYEQYV. The CDR3 coding sequence is TGTGCCAGCAGGGGCGGGAGGCTTAACTCCTACGAGCAGTACGTC.

This clonotype was counted at least ten times. The CDR3 DNA reads TGTGCCAGCAGCCCTTCGGCGGGGGGCTACAATGAGCAGTTCTTC. It encodes CASSPSAGGYNEQFF. J is TRBJ2-1 and V is TRBV7-2; 8 positions match TRBD2. Germline V gives CDR1 SGHTA, CDR2 FQGNSA. This CDR3 has 15 amino acids. Trimming cost V 5 bases and J 3 bases; bases outside gene matches: 6.